Sequencing of this TCR beta chain was carried out in a study of OX40 agonist ivuxolimab in advanced cancers. At the level of the study: A mean age of approximately 64 years, range about 20 to 79, was recorded, and roughly 80% were male.

The CDR3 has 15 amino acids. The V gene's germline CDR1 is SNHLY and CDR2 FYNNEI. V lost 7 bases to trimming and J lost 4 bases, with 17 bases between them. Assay used: immunoSEQ multiplex PCR; TCRdb lists only in-frame clones, some missing. Of tens of thousands of clones listed, around 80% were seen once; the top ten hold about 5.4%. The sequencing used CD4+ or CD8+ T cells sorted from blood, collected in a trial of the OX40 agonist ivuxolimab. The clonotype originates from an adult with an advanced solid tumor such as melanoma, head and neck, liver or kidney cancer. The chain links TRBV2 to TRBJ1-3; D is undetermined. CDR3 nucleotide sequence: TGTGCCAGCAACCCTGGCGGCGGTGGAGGAAACACCATATATTTT. Translated: CASNPGGGGGNTIYF.